The 7 T cell receptor beta chains below were found in one sample sequenced in a study of T cells in Graves' hyperthyroidism and ophthalmopathy. It was RNA transcripts that yielded the amplified TCR beta CDR3 regions. When the TCR CDR3 underwent first-round RT-PCR, the HTBI primer set was used. MiXCR, applied by TCRdb to the multiplex PCR reads, yields one record per CDR3 protein. The repertoire has more than 300,000 distinct CDR3 sequences, about 18% of them found once; the top ten carry 40%. Material: blood. The receptors shown here come from a man aged 18 to 30 with Graves' ophthalmopathy.

This clonotype occurred a few times. The rearrangement uses TRBV7-9 and TRBJ2-2; tentatively, D is TRBD1 (7 bases). Trimming cost V 4 bases and J 5 bases, with 23 bases left between them. Germline values: CDR1 SEHNR, CDR2 FQNEAQ (reference sequence). The CDR3 consists of 18 residues. The CDR3 sequence is CASSSPPSGAGGTGELFF. CDR3 nucleotide sequence: TGTGCCAGCAGCTCTCCTCCTTCGGGGGCAGGGGGGACCGGGGAGCTGTTTTTT.

This sequence joins TRBV7-8 and TRBJ1-2; a weak D match, TRBD1 (5 bases). Germline V gives CDR1 SGHVS, CDR2 FQNEAQ. V lost 1 base to trimming and J lost 8 bases, with 20 bases between them. CDR3 size: 16 residues. DNA for the CDR3: TGTGCCAGCAGCTTAGGGAGGGCCGGCGGAAGGGGAGGCTACACCTTC. This codes for CASSLGRAGGRGGYTF. The variable domain in full, completed from reference TRBV7-8 and TRBJ1-2, reads GAGVSQSPRYKVAKRGQDVALRCDPISGHVSLFWYQQALGQGPEFLTYFQNEAQLDKSGLPSDRFFAERPEGSVSTLKIQRTQQEDSAVYLCASSLGRAGGRGGYTFGSGTRLTVV.

J is TRBJ1-2 and V is TRBV4-2; D unresolved. The germline CDR1 and CDR2 sequences are LGHNA and YNFKEQ. The length of the CDR3 is 13 residues. With 0 bases removed from V and 6 bases from J, the gap between germline ends came to 8 bases. The CDR3 sequence: CASSQDRRDGYTF. CDR3 DNA sequence: TGTGCCAGCAGCCAAGATCGGCGGGATGGCTACACCTTC.

This clonotype was picked up many times. The chain carries TRBV5-1 and TRBJ1-1; 8 bases fit TRBD1. CDR1 is SGHRS, CDR2 YFSETQ, per germline. The CDR3 has 16 residues. Losses at the gene ends were 0 bases for V and 8 bases for J; bases not matched to a gene: 12. CDR3 in amino acids: CASSLGGGQGKSEAFF. CDR3 bases: TGCGCCAGCAGCTTGGGGGGAGGACAGGGAAAATCGGAAGCTTTCTTT.

This clonotype was counted many times. The genes are TRBV12-3 or TRBV12-4 and TRBJ2-7, with D possibly TRBD1 on 6 matching bases. The ends were cut back, 6 bases at V and 6 bases at J, with 15 bases in the middle. This CDR3 is 13 amino acids long. CDR3 amino acids: CASRYRVGSEQYF. For the CDR3, the DNA is TGTGCCAGCAGATACAGGGTGGGGAGCGAGCAGTACTTC.

This clonotype was seen only a few times. The rearrangement joins TRBV2 to TRBJ1-2; 10 bases map to TRBD1. CDR1 SNHLY and CDR2 FYNNEI come from the germline V gene. The V and J ends lost 4 bases and 4 bases, in that order; junction bases with no gene match: 12. This CDR3 contains 17 residues. CDR3 region: CASSAVTGGTALYGYTF. The DNA for the CDR3 is TGTGCCAGCAGTGCCGTGACAGGGGGCACAGCTCTCTATGGCTACACCTTC.

This clonotype was seen ten or more times. The chain uses TRBV7-9 and TRBJ2-5, with TRBD2 matching over 12 bases. J gave up 5 bases and V 8 bases, and 6 bases lay outside the gene matches. The CDR3 contains 14 residues. Germline CDR1 SEHNR, CDR2 FQNEAQ (reference sequence). CDR3 sequence: CASGLAGTVETQYF. CDR3 DNA: TGTGCCAGCGGACTAGCGGGGACGGTGGAGACCCAGTACTTC.